The sequence of this TCR beta chain was determined in a study of resident and recirculating memory T cells in vitiligo. Method: immunoSEQ multiplex PCR; TCRdb's copy keeps in-frame clones and lacks some. The table has about 76,000 clones, around 92% seen once; the top ten hold approximately 5.4%. Sequencing input: blood. This receptor was obtained from a male donor with vitiligo.

CDR3 sequence reads: CASSHSPLAGGPLDTQYF. The CDR3 coding sequence is TGTGCCAGCAGCCACTCCCCCTTAGCGGGAGGGCCGTTAGATACGCAGTATTTT. The rearrangement uses TRBV9 and TRBJ2-3; 11 nucleotides align to TRBD2. Looked up from germline, CDR1 is SGDLS and CDR2 is YYNGEE. This CDR3 comprises 18 residues. Losses at the gene ends were 4 bases for V and 5 bases for J; bases not matched to a gene: 15.